The source of this T cell receptor (beta chain) is a study of blood T cell repertoires in COVID-19 (dated by TCRdb to 2019 to 2021). Study-wide context: Collaborator samples came from the United States, Italy and Spain and covered acute and convalescent phases of COVID-19. The repertoires were released in a freely available public database intended as a resource for research on the immune response to SARS-CoV-2. The samples were drawn from the first 160 participants of the ongoing ImmuneRACE study and from 1,254 subjects provided by 6 global collaborators. Where available, HLA class I and class II types were taken from metadata supplied by the sample provider and were not determined by assay-based typing. Sample metadata almost always included a de-identified subject ID, COVID-19 status, age in years and sex. The dataset comprised deeply sampled blood TCRbeta repertoires from subjects exposed to, actively infected with, or recovered from COVID-19. The prospective study material was composed of cDNA or gDNA derived from T cells, B-cell-depleted T cells, or PBMCs.

Whole blood was collected in K2EDTA tubes by collaborating institutions according to the institutions' own protocols. For TCRbeta analysis, collaborators shipped samples as frozen whole blood, isolated PBMCs, or DNA extracted from either of those sample types. TCRbeta CDR3 regions were amplified from genomic DNA using the immunoSEQ Assay, a bias-controlled multiplex PCR. Per the authors' processing: The number of nucleated cells in each sample was estimated by amplification of reference gene primers within the assay. To quantify the absolute abundance of each unique TCRbeta CDR3 rearrangement, sequence reads were collapsed and filtered. For each sample, productive Simpson clonality was calculated by taking the square root of Simpson's diversity index across productive rearrangements. Here the immuneACCESS table is served through TCRdb, limited to in-frame sequences with V and J called. Missing clones are a known gap in these copies; in checked studies unresolved V genes cover under half, and the rest lacks a known reason. V and J calls and clone size are copied from that table; D and trimming were computed from the DNA. For this sample there are about 160,000 clones; approximately 84% appear just once. Together, the top ten hold roughly 13% of the sample.

Study-wide findings and limitations: Clinical and demographic metadata were provided uncurated, with the amount varying by source and participant.

Inclusive of the bounding cysteine and phenylalanine, the CDR3 is 14 residues long. Solely the CDR3 DNA is kept, with 42 bases framed from the first base. V is clipped by 4 bases and J by 4 bases, and the sequence between their germline boundaries is 11 bases long. Taken from the germline V gene (reference sequence), the CDR1 and CDR2 loops are LGHDT and YNNKEL. For this clone: There is no known antigen for this receptor. The sample holds no much larger clone one base away, and base qualities are not on file.

Sequencing was performed on peripheral blood. Recombination linked TRBV3-1 (or the pseudogene TRBV3-2) to TRBJ2-1; the D region possibly corresponds to TRBD1 (5 bases align). This sequence originates from a woman over 75 with acute or convalescent COVID-19. The CDR3 reads as follows: CASSRQGEYNEQFF. The DNA sequence is TGTGCCAGCAGCCGCCAGGGTGAGTACAATGAGCAGTTCTTC.